This section outlines one T cell receptor (beta chain) sequence together with its context. Its antigen is unknown. The authors produced TCR alpha and TCR beta cDNA libraries with sample barcodes and UMIs by 5'RACE using constant-segment primers. TCRdb passed the 5' RACE reads through MiXCR, listing each CDR3 protein once. The sample holds fewer than 650,000 distinct CDR3 sequences, 17% seen once. The germline CDR1 and CDR2 sequences are LNHNV and YYDKDF (reference sequence). Trimming shortened V by 0 bases and J by 4 bases, and 15 bases separated the two germline ends. This CDR3 contains 16 residues. These data come from a study of T-cell memory formation after mild COVID-19. Notes on the study in general: Some clones that responded turned up in pre-infection memory, which suggests that cross-reactive memory joined in. Whereas later expanders leaned CD4+, clones contracting day 15 to 85 showed a balanced CD4/CD8 makeup.

The sequence derives from an adult woman who had mild COVID-19 (a few samples of this study predate the infection). Cell type and time point are not known. Sequencing was performed on PBMCs or a T cell subset sorted from them (not recorded which). V usage is TRBV15 and J usage is TRBJ1-2; perhaps TRBD1 as D (5 bases). CDR3 in amino acids: CATSRESGGPIYGYTF. The CDR3 region has the DNA TGTGCCACCAGCAGAGAAAGTGGGGGACCCATCTATGGCTACACCTTC.